The 29 T cell receptor beta chains given below trace back to one sample, sequenced in a study of cytomegalovirus exposure and HLA in healthy donors. The table came from immunoSEQ multiplex PCR; TCRdb's copy has only in-frame clones and leaves some out. The top ten hold 2% to 2.5% of the sample, which has over 200,000 clones, roughly 84% seen once. Sequencing was done on a sample of PBMCs. These receptors were obtained from a woman aged 18-29 years in good health and CMV-seropositive.

V usage is TRBV6-6 and J usage is TRBJ2-7; 8 bases match TRBD1. The CDR3 has 14 amino acids. The trim removed 6 bases at V and 5 bases at J, leaving 9 bases unmatched. Germline V lookup: CDR1 MNHNY, CDR2 SVGAGI (reference sequence). Here the CDR3 reads CASSNRGVVDEQYF. DNA for the CDR3: TGTGCCAGCAGCAACAGGGGGGTGGTCGACGAGCAGTACTTC.

This clone was counted a single time. This chain joins TRBV28 and TRBJ1-3; unclear D gene. The CDR3 covers 14 residues. The germline gives CDR1 MDHEN, CDR2 SYDVKM. V lost 3 bases and J lost 0, with 6 bases in between. The CDR3 sequence: CASSFRSSGNTIYF. CDR3 DNA: TGTGCCAGCAGTTTTCGGAGCTCTGGAAACACCATATATTTT. Based on the CDR3 plus reference TRBV28 and TRBJ1-3, the full variable domain is DVKVTQSSRYLVKRTGEKVFLECVQDMDHENMFWYRQDPGLGLRLIYFSYDVKMKEKGDIPEGYSVSREKKERFSLILESASTNQTSMYLCASSFRSSGNTIYFGEGSWLTVV.

This rearrangement joins TRBV9 to TRBJ1-1, with 9 bases aligning to TRBD1. V trimming: 4 bases; J trimming: 0 bases; junction bases outside the gene matches: 10. The CDR3 covers 17 residues. Germline-derived CDR1 and CDR2 are SGDLS and YYNGEE. CDR3 nucleotide sequence: TGTGCCAGCAGCTCCCGACCGGGACAGGGCATGAACACTGAAGCTTTCTTT. Its translation is CASSSRPGQGMNTEAFF.

V is TRBV4-1 and J is TRBJ2-7, with 11 bases that match TRBD2. CDR1 is MGHRA, CDR2 YSYEKL, per germline. CDR3 length equals 16 residues. Trimming cost V 4 bases and J 7 bases; bases outside gene matches: 12. CDR3 sequence (DNA): TGCGCCAGCAGCCGCGACCTACTAGCGGGAGCGAGGGAGCAGTACTTC. Its translation: CASSRDLLAGAREQYF.

This clone was detected only once. The chain links TRBV27 to TRBJ2-7; D is unresolved. V gave up 6 bases and J gave up 0 bases, with 12 bases separating them. CDR1 MNHEY and CDR2 SMNVEV come from the germline V gene (reference sequence). The CDR3 contains 14 residues. CDR3 in amino acids: CASRRQYNSYEQYF. The CDR3, as DNA: TGTGCCAGCAGGAGACAATACAACTCCTACGAGCAGTACTTC.

The V call is TRBV6-5, the J call TRBJ1-1; 9 bases are shared with TRBD1. The CDR3 is 15 amino acids. Losses at the gene ends were 4 bases for V and 1 base for J; bases not matched to a gene: 4. The V gene's germline CDR1 is MNHEY and CDR2 SVGAGI. This CDR3 is CASSSGTGSNTEAFF. The CDR3 region has the DNA TGTGCCAGCAGTTCCGGGACAGGGTCGAACACTGAAGCTTTCTTT.

The J gene is TRBJ2-1, the V gene TRBV5-1; D may be TRBD2 (6 bases). The CDR3 extends over 14 amino acids. V lost 0 bases, J lost 10 bases, and 14 bases lay in between. CDR1 and CDR2 from the germline V gene are SGHRS and YFSETQ. The CDR3: CASSLDLGGDEQFF. The CDR3 DNA is TGCGCCAGCAGCTTGGATCTCGGGGGAGACGAGCAGTTCTTC.

The chain uses TRBV7-3 and TRBJ2-3; 7 bases align to TRBD2. The junction had 11 bases not matched to a gene; V was cut back by 3 bases and J by 5 bases. Looked up from germline, CDR1 is SGHTA and CDR2 is FQGTGA. The CDR3 is 16 residues long. CDR3 residues: CASSFSVAGAGDTQYF. CDR3 DNA: TGTGCCAGCAGCTTCTCCGTTGCGGGAGCGGGAGATACGCAGTATTTT.

The chain has TRBV19 and TRBJ2-7; the D gene is possibly TRBD1 (6 bases). The ends were cut back, 1 base at V and 1 base at J, with 17 bases in the middle. Germline V gene data show CDR1 as LNHDA and CDR2 as SQIVND (reference sequence). The CDR3 covers 17 residues. The CDR3 nucleotides read TGTGCCAGTAGTATAGCGAAAGGGGGTACGGCGTCCTACGAGCAGTACTTC. This gives the protein CASSIAKGGTASYEQYF.

This chain connects TRBV21-1 to TRBJ2-7; the table's D call, TRBD2, was not checked against the DNA. TRBV21-1 is marked as a pseudogene. The CDR3 is 14 residues long. DNA of the CDR3: TGTGCCAGCAGCGGGCCTGCGGGGGGTTACGAGCAGTACTTC. Its translation: CASSGPAGGYEQYF.

Concerning this clone itself: This same CDR3 is encoded by further DNA sequences in the sample. The chain recombines TRBV19 with TRBJ2-7; TRBD2 agrees at 7 bases. Germline values: CDR1 LNHDA, CDR2 SQIVND (reference sequence). CDR3 size: 15 residues. The junction had 4 bases not matched to a gene; V was cut back by 1 base and J by 1 base. This CDR3 reads CASSIASGVSYEQYF. The CDR3 region has the DNA TGTGCCAGTAGTATAGCCAGCGGGGTTTCCTACGAGCAGTACTTC.

The chain carries TRBV9 and TRBJ2-5; 8 bases align to TRBD1. The CDR3 runs 14 residues. CDR1 is SGDLS, CDR2 YYNGEE, per germline. Germline trimming cut 2 bases from V and 3 bases from J; bases unmatched to any gene: 3. The CDR3, as DNA: TGTGCCAGCAGCGTTCAGGGGGCTGAAGAGACCCAGTACTTC. This sequence encodes CASSVQGAEETQYF.

The chain is built from TRBV6-5 and TRBJ2-7, with TRBD1 matching 8 bases. CDR3 length equals 15 residues. The V segment lost 5 bases and the J segment 0 bases; nucleotides outside the gene matches: 6. In germline, CDR1 is MNHEY, CDR2 SVGAGI. Here the CDR3 DNA reads TGTGCCAGCAGTAACGGACAGGGACCCTCCTACGAGCAGTACTTC. Translated, it gives CASSNGQGPSYEQYF.

The J gene is TRBJ2-1, the V gene TRBV25-1, with D tentatively TRBD1 (7 bases). The CDR3 length is 14 residues. Germline V gene sequence: CDR1 MGHDK, CDR2 SYGVNS. V was cut by 4 bases and J by 12 bases, with 19 bases left in between. CDR3 sequence reads: CASSGGETGVGQFF. Written as DNA, the CDR3 is TGTGCCAGCAGTGGGGGGGAAACAGGGGTTGGGCAGTTCTTC.

This chain uses TRBV10-3 with TRBJ2-5, with a tentative D call TRBD2 (5 bases). This CDR3 is built from 14 residues. Germline V gives CDR1 ENHRY, CDR2 SYGVKD. The V end was cut by 8 bases, the J end by 2 bases, with 15 bases between. The CDR3 bases are TGTGCCATCGGAGGTGGGCAAGATCAAGAGACCCAGTACTTC. Amino acid sequence: CAIGGGQDQETQYF.

This clone was picked up a small number of times. The J gene is TRBJ1-5, the V gene TRBV30; D is unresolved. Germline assignment: CDR1 GTSNPN and CDR2 SVGIG (reference sequence). The CDR3 has 13 residues. The V end was cut by 2 bases, the J end by 0 bases, with 5 bases between. CDR3 amino acids: CAWSSGSNQPQHF. For the CDR3, the DNA is TGTGCCTGGAGTTCAGGTAGCAATCAGCCCCAGCATTTT.

The chain is built from TRBV30 and TRBJ2-1, with 15 bases identical to TRBD2. This CDR3 has 13 amino acids. Germline CDR1 and CDR2: GTSNPN and SVGIG (reference sequence). Losses at the gene ends were 7 bases for V and 15 bases for J; bases not matched to a gene: 10. CDR3: CAFTGWTSGGGFF. DNA of the CDR3: TGTGCCTTTACAGGGTGGACTAGCGGGGGGGGGTTCTTC.

The rearrangement joins TRBV23-1 to TRBJ1-5; 8 bases fit TRBD1. TRBV23-1 is given ORF status, its function remaining uncertain. The CDR3 has 15 amino acids. J lost 4 bases, V lost 4 bases, and 6 bases had no gene match. The chain's CDR3 is CASSPGQGRNQPQHF. Here the CDR3 DNA reads TGCGCCAGCAGTCCCGGACAGGGTCGGAATCAGCCCCAGCATTTT.

The chain links TRBV13 to TRBJ2-3, with 10 bases that match TRBD1. Trimming took 5 bases from V and 3 from J; bases not matched to a gene: 8. The CDR3 sequence is 16 residues long. Germline V lookup: CDR1 PRHDT, CDR2 FYEKMQ (reference sequence). The CDR3 nucleotides are TGTGCCAGCAGCCAGGGGGAGGACAGGGGGACAGATACGCAGTATTTT. Its translation is CASSQGEDRGTDTQYF.

This clone was picked up one time. V and J are TRBV11-2 and TRBJ1-4; D not certain. CDR3 length: 15 residues. Germline values: CDR1 SGHAT, CDR2 FQNNGV. Trimming pared 0 bases from V and 3 bases from J, leaving 8 bases between. The CDR3 bases are TGTGCCAGCAGCTTAGATGGGCTCGCTAATGAAAAACTGTTTTTT. Translated, it gives CASSLDGLANEKLFF.

The gene calls are TRBV25-1 and TRBJ2-2, with 8 bases matching TRBD2. The CDR3 is 16 amino acids. From germline, CDR1 is MGHDK and CDR2 SYGVNS. V dropped 6 bases and J dropped 5; count of bases not matched to a gene: 11. The CDR3 nucleotides are TGTGCCAGCAGGAAGGGGGGACTAGTCGTTACCGGGGAGCTGTTTTTT. It yields the protein CASRKGGLVVTGELFF. The variable domain in full, completed from reference TRBV25-1 and TRBJ2-2, reads EADIYQTPRYLVIGTGKKITLECSQTMGHDKMYWYQQDPGMELHLIHYSYGVNSTEKGDLSSESTVSRIRTEHFPLTLESARPSHTSQYLCASRKGGLVVTGELFFGEGSRLTVL.

This clone appeared a single time. This same CDR3 is encoded by further DNA sequences in the sample. This chain joins TRBV5-1 and TRBJ1-1, with D tentatively TRBD1 (6 bases). The V end lost 4 bases, the J end lost 0 bases, and 10 bases lay between the germline ends. This CDR3 has 14 residues. Germline V gives CDR1 SGHRS, CDR2 YFSETQ. The CDR3 coding sequence is TGCGCCAGCAGCCCGGACAGTTTGAACACTGAAGCTTTCTTT. It translates to CASSPDSLNTEAFF.

The J gene is TRBJ1-1, the V gene TRBV19, with 7 bases that match TRBD1. The CDR3 has 17 amino acids. V lost 3 bases to trimming and J lost 5 bases; unmatched junction nucleotides: 15. Germline lookup yields CDR1 LNHDA and CDR2 SQIVND (reference sequence). CDR3: CASSILGQVEKNTEAFF. The DNA for the CDR3 is TGTGCCAGTAGTATCTTAGGACAGGTCGAGAAGAATACTGAAGCTTTCTTT.

This chain connects TRBV19 to TRBJ2-7; TRBD2 matches 11 bases. Germline V lookup: CDR1 LNHDA, CDR2 SQIVND (reference sequence). J was trimmed by 1 base and V by 4 bases; bases with no gene match: 6. The CDR3 contains 16 residues. This chain's CDR3 is CASSTNSGRVSYEQYF. As DNA, the CDR3 is TGTGCCAGTAGTACGAATAGCGGGAGGGTATCCTACGAGCAGTACTTC.

The gene calls are TRBV28 and TRBJ1-2; possibly TRBD1 for D (5 bases). Trimming took 3 bases from V and 2 from J, leaving 22 bases between them. The CDR3 covers 18 residues. Germline V gene data show CDR1 as MDHEN and CDR2 as SYDVKM. This CDR3 is CASSLGYPRTPINYGYTF. CDR3 DNA: TGTGCCAGCAGTTTGGGTTACCCTCGGACACCGATAAACTATGGCTACACCTTC.

The CDR3 protein is CASGPTSGRASTDTQYF. The CDR3 DNA is TGTGCTAGTGGTCCGACTAGCGGGAGGGCTAGCACAGATACGCAGTATTTT. The J gene is TRBJ2-3, the V gene TRBV12-5; 14 bases are a match to TRBD2. The length of the CDR3 is 17 residues. Looked up from germline, CDR1 is LGHNT and CDR2 is FRNRAP. V shed 5 bases, J shed 0 bases, and the junction held 4 bases outside the gene matches.

The chain uses TRBV15 and TRBJ2-3; 7 bases fit TRBD1. The CDR3 contains 14 residues. Trimming at V came to 2 bases and at J to 1 base, leaving 0 bases not matched to a gene. CDR1 and CDR2 from the germline V gene are LNHNV and YYDKDF (reference sequence). The CDR3 here is CATSRQGGTDTQYF. The DNA for the CDR3 is TGTGCCACCAGCAGACAGGGGGGCACAGATACGCAGTATTTT.

The genes are TRBV6-1 and TRBJ2-2, with D possibly being TRBD1 (5 bases). V was shortened by 3 bases and J by 1 base, with 12 bases between the two germline ends. The CDR3 runs 16 residues. Germline V gene lookup returns CDR1 MNHNS and CDR2 SASEGT. The CDR3 nucleotides read TGTGCCAGCAGTGACCCGGCCGACAGGAACACCGGGGAGCTGTTTTTT. Protein product: CASSDPADRNTGELFF.

The V call is TRBV29-1, the J call TRBJ1-2; the match to TRBD1 covers 7 bases. V gave up 2 bases and J gave up 2 bases; unmatched junction bases: 8. CDR1 is SQVTM, CDR2 ANQGSEA, per germline. This CDR3 contains 15 residues. Here the CDR3 DNA reads TGCAGCGTTGAACTAAGACAGGGTGGGAACTATGGCTACACCTTC. It encodes CSVELRQGGNYGYTF.